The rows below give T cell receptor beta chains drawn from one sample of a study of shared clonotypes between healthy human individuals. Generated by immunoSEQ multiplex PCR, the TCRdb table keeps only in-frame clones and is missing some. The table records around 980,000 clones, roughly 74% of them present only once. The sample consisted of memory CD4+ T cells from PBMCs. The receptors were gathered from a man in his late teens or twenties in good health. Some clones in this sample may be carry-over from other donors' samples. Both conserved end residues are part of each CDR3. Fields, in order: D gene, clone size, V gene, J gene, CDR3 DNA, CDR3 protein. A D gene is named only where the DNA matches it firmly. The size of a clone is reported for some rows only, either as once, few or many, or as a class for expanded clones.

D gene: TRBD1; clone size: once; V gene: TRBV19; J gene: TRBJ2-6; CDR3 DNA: TGTGCCAGTAGTAACTTACAGGGGAAGAGCTCTGGGGCCAACGTCCTGACTTTC; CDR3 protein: CASSNLQGKSSGANVLTF
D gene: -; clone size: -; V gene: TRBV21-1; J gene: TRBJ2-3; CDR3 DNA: TGTGCCAGCAGACCCACCCCTCCGGAAAACTTCACAGATACGCAGTATTTT; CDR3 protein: CASRPTPPENFTDTQYF
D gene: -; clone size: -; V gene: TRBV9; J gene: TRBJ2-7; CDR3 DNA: TGTGCCAGCAGCACCCGAGGGGGTTCCTACGAGCAGTACTTC; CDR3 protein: CASSTRGGSYEQYF
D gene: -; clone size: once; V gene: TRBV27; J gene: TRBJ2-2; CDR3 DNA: TGTGCCAGCAGTCCACGGTTGAAGGGCGCGAACACCGGGGAGCTGTTTTTT; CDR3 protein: CASSPRLKGANTGELFF
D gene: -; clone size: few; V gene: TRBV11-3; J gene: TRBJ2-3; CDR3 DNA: TGTGCCAGCAGCTCCCGGGAAGGGCAGGGCACAGATACGCAGTATTTT; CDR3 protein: CASSSREGQGTDTQYF
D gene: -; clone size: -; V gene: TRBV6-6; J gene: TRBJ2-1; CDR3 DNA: TGTGCCAGCAGTCCGGGGAATGAGCAGTTCTTC; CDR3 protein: CASSPGNEQFF
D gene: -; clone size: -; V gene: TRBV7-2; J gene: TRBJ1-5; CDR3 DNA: TGTGCCAGCAGCTTAGCGACAGACCAGCCCCAGCATTTT; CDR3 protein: CASSLATDQPQHF
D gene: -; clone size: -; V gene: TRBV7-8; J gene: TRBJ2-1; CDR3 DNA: TGTGCCAGCAGCTTAGTCGGTAACCTCTACAATGAGCAGTTCTTC; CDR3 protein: CASSLVGNLYNEQFF
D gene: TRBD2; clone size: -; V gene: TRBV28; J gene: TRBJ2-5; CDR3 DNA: TGTGCCAGCAGTTTATGGGCGGGAGCGGGGGAGACCCAGTACTTC; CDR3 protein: CASSLWAGAGETQYF
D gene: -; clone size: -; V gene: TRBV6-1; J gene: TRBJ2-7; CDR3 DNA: TGTGCCAGCACTTCCGCAGACAGGACCGCCTACGAGCAGTACTTC; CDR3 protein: CASTSADRTAYEQYF
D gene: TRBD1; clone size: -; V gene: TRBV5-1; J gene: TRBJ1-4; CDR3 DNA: TGCGCCAGCAGCCCGTCAGGGACAGGTGGCGAAAAACTGTTTTTT; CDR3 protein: CASSPSGTGGEKLFF
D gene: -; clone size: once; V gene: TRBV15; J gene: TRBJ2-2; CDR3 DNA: TGTGCCACCAGCAGAGGGGGAGCGAACACCGGGGAGCTGTTTTTT; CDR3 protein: CATSRGGANTGELFF
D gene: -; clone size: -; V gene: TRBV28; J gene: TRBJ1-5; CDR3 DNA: TGTGCCAGCAGTTTGAGGAGGGAGGAGGGGAATCAGCCCCAGCATTTT; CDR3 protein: CASSLRREEGNQPQHF
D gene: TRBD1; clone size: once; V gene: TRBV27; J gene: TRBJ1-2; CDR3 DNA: TGTGCCAGCAGTTCGAGACAGGGGTACTATGGCTACACCTTC; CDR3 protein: CASSSRQGYYGYTF
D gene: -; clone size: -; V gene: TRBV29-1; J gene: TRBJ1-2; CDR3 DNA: TGCAGCGTCGGAGCACACGGTGATGGCTACACCTTC; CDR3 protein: CSVGAHGDGYTF
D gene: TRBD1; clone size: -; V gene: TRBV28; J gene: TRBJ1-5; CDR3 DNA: TGTGCCAGCAGTTTTCCTGGACAGGTGCGGTTTAATCTCCAGCATTTT; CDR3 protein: CASSFPGQVRFNLQHF
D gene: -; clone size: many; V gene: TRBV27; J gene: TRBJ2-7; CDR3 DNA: TGTGCCAGCAGCCCCACTGACATTCCTGGGGCCTACGAGCAGTACTTC; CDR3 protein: CASSPTDIPGAYEQYF
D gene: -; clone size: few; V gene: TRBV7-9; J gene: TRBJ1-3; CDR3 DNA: TGTGCCAGCATCGGGCAGACCGGTGGAAACACCATATATTTT; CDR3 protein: CASIGQTGGNTIYF
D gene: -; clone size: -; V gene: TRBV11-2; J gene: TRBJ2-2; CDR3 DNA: TGTGCCAGCAGCACCCAGACAGGGAACACCGGGGAGCTGTTTTTT; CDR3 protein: CASSTQTGNTGELFF
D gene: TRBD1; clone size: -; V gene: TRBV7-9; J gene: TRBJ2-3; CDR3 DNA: TGTGCCAGCAGCGTAAGACAGGGGGGTACAGATACGCAGTATTTT; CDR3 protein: CASSVRQGGTDTQYF
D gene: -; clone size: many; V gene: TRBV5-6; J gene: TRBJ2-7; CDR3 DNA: TGTGCCAGCAGCCGTACTAGTTTCTACGAGCAGTACTTC; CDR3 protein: CASSRTSFYEQYF
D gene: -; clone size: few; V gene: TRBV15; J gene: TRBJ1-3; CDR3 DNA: TGTGCCACCAGCAGAGATCCAGGGCTCTCTGGAAACACCATATATTTT; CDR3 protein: CATSRDPGLSGNTIYF
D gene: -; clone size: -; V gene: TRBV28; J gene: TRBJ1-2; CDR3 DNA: TGTGCCAGCAGTCGAATCTGGAGGGTTTATGGCTACACCTTC; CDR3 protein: CASSRIWRVYGYTF
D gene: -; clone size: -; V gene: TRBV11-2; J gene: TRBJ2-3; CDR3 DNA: TGTGCCAGCAGCTTAGTTACGGGCGGTACAGATACGCAGTATTTT; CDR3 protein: CASSLVTGGTDTQYF
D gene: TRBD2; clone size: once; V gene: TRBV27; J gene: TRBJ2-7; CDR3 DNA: TGTGCCAGCAGTTGGGGACTAGCGGGCCAAAAGATCTACGAGCAGTACTTC; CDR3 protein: CASSWGLAGQKIYEQYF
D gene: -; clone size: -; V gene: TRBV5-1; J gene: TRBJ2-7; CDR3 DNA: TGCGCCAGCAGCTTGGGTCTAGCGCAATACGAGCAGTACTTC; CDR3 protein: CASSLGLAQYEQYF
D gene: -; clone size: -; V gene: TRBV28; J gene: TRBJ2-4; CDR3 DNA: TGTGCCAGCAGCAGTTTAATTTGGGCTGCACTAGCCAAAAACATTCAGTACTTC; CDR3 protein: CASSSLIWAALAKNIQYF
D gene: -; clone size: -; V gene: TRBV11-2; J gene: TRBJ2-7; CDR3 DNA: TGCGCCAGCAGCCAAGGGCAGAGCTCCTACGAGCAGTACTTC; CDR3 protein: CASSQGQSSYEQYF
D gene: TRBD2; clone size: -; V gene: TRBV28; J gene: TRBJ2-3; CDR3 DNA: TGTGCCAGCAGTTCTCTAGCGGGGAGTAGCACAGATACGCAGTATTTT; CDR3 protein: CASSSLAGSSTDTQYF
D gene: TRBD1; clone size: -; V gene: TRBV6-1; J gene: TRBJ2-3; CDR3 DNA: TGTGCCAGCAGATTCTACAGGGGGCATACAGATACGCAGTATTTT; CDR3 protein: CASRFYRGHTDTQYF
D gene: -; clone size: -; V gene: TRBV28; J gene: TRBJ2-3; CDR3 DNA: TGTGCCAGCGGACAGCAGCCCACAGATACGCAGTATTTT; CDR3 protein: CASGQQPTDTQYF
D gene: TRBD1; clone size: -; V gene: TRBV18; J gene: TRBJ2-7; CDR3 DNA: TGTGCCAGCTCAACGACGACAGGGGGCGGGGACGAGCAGTACTTC; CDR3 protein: CASSTTTGGGDEQYF
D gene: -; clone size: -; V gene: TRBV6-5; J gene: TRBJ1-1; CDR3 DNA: TGTGCCACCGATTCGTACACTGAAGCTTTCTTT; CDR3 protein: CATDSYTEAFF
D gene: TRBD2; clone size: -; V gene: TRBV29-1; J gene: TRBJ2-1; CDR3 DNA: TGCAGCGTAACCGGGACTAGCGGGAGGAGTGAGCAGTTCTTC; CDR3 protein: CSVTGTSGRSEQFF
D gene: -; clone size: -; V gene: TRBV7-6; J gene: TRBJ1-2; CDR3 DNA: TGTGCCAGCAGCCCCCGGGCGGCGGGCTATGGCTACACCTTC; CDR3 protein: CASSPRAAGYGYTF
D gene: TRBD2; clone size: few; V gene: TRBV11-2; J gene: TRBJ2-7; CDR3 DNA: TGTGCCAGCAGCTCCTCAAGCGGGAGTTACTACGAGCAGTACTTC; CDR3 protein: CASSSSSGSYYEQYF
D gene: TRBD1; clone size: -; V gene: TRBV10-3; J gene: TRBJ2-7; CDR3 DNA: TGTGCCATCAGTGACTCGGGACAGGGGATCTACGAGCAGTACTTC; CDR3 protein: CAISDSGQGIYEQYF
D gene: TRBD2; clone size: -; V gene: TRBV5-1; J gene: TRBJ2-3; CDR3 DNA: TGCGCCAGCAGCTTTCTAGCGGGAGCTACTTCTGATACGCAGTATTTT; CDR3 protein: CASSFLAGATSDTQYF
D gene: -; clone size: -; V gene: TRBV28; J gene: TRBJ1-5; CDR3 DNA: TGTGTACTTAGGGGCGCCCAAGAGCCCCAGCATTTT; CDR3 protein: CVLRGAQEPQHF
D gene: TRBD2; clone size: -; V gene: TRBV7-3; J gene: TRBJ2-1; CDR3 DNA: TGTGCCAGCAGCCGCTTCGGTCTAGCGGCCTACAATGAGCAGTTCTTC; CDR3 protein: CASSRFGLAAYNEQFF
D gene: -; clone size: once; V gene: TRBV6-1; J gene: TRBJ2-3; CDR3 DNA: TGTGCCAGCAGTGAAATAACAGATACGCAGTATTTT; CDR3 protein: CASSEITDTQYF
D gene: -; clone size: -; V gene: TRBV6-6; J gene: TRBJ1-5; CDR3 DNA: TGTGCCAGCAGTTACGGGCATAGCAATCAGCCCCAGCATTTT; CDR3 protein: CASSYGHSNQPQHF